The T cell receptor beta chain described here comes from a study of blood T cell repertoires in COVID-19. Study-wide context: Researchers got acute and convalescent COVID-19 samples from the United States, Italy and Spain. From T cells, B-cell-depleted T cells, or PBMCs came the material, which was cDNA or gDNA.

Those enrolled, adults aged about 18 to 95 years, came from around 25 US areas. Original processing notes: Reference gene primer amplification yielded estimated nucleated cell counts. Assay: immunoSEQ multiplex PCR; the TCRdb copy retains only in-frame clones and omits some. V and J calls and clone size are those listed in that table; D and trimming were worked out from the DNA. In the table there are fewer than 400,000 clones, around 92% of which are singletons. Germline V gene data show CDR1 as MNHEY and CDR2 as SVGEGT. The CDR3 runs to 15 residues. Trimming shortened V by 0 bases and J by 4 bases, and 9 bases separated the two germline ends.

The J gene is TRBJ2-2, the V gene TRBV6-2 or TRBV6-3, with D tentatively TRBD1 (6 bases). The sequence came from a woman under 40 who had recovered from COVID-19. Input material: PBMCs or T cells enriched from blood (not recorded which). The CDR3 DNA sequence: TGTGCCAGCAGTTACTCGGGACATCCCACCGGGGAGCTGTTTTTT. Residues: CASSYSGHPTGELFF.